These 16 T cell receptor beta chains were sequenced from one sample in a study of T-cell memory formation after mild COVID-19. TCRdb re-called the 5' RACE reads through MiXCR, storing one row per CDR3 protein. The table records tens of thousands of distinct CDR3 sequences, 9.5% to 15% of them present only once. The sample comprised PBMCs or a T cell subset sorted from them (not recorded which). All receptors come from a man between 18 and 35 years old who had mild COVID-19 (a few samples of this study predate the infection). Cell type and time point are not known.

In its sample, this clonotype was seen many times. This chain uses TRBV2 with TRBJ2-1; 8 bases align to TRBD1. Germline CDR1 and CDR2: SNHLY and FYNNEI. V dropped 6 bases and J dropped 6; count of bases not matched to a gene: 7. There are 14 residues in the CDR3. CDR3 amino acids: CASRDRDVVNEQFF. DNA for the CDR3: TGTGCCAGCAGGGACAGGGACGTGGTCAATGAGCAGTTCTTC.

This chain joins TRBV6-5 and TRBJ2-7; 10 positions agree with TRBD1. Germline V gene data show CDR1 as MNHEY and CDR2 as SVGAGI. The CDR3 has 15 residues. J was trimmed by 2 bases and V by 5 bases; bases with no gene match: 6. The DNA for the CDR3 is TGTGCCAGCAGTCGTGACAGGGGGCCAACCTACGAGCAGTACTTC. It codes for CASSRDRGPTYEQYF.

This clonotype was observed a handful of times. This chain uses TRBV25-1 with TRBJ2-5; 11 bases align to TRBD2. CDR3 length: 16 residues. With 10 bases clipped from V and 4 bases from J, the junction kept 14 bases outside the gene matches. CDR1 and CDR2 (germline): MGHDK, SYGVNS. The CDR3 DNA sequence: TGTGCCACCGGGACTAGCGGCCCGAGAAAGGTAGAGACCCAGTACTTC. Translated, it gives CATGTSGPRKVETQYF.

V usage is TRBV23-1 and J usage is TRBJ2-1, with TRBD1 identical over 9 bases. TRBV23-1 is an ORF, and what it does is uncertain. The length of the CDR3 is 16 residues. Trimming removed 2 bases from V and 6 bases from J; junction bases left unmatched: 8. CDR3: CASSQNRGTGINEQFF. The CDR3 DNA sequence: TGCGCCAGCAGTCAAAACCGCGGGACAGGGATCAATGAGCAGTTCTTC.

This clonotype was seen only a few times. This sequence joins TRBV28 and TRBJ1-5, with D tentatively TRBD1 (5 bases). Germline assignment: CDR1 MDHEN and CDR2 SYDVKM. V was trimmed by 6 bases and J by 7 bases, leaving 13 bases between them. The CDR3 has 13 amino acids. The DNA for the CDR3 is TGTGCCAGCAGACCCCCAGGGAGCCAGCCCCAGCATTTT. Translated: CASRPPGSQPQHF.

This clonotype showed up just a few times. V and J are TRBV7-9 and TRBJ1-2; D gene uncertain. Germline V CDR1 and CDR2: SEHNR, FQNEAQ (reference sequence). This CDR3 has 15 residues. V was cut by 2 bases and J by 4 bases, with 14 bases left in between. The CDR3 DNA reads as TGTGCCAGCAGCTTATTAGGCAGTGCCGGCTATGGCTACACCTTC. This translates into CASSLLGSAGYGYTF.

The chain is built from TRBV27 and TRBJ2-5; 9 bases align to TRBD1. The V segment lost 5 bases and the J segment 3 bases; nucleotides outside the gene matches: 7. Germline CDR1 and CDR2: MNHEY and SMNVEV (reference sequence). The length of the CDR3 is 15 residues. The CDR3 coding sequence is TGTGCCAGCAGTCTCCTCGGGACAGGGAAAGAGACCCAGTACTTC. It is translated as CASSLLGTGKETQYF.

This clonotype has just a few counts. This chain links TRBV4-2 with TRBJ2-7; TRBD2 matches at 12 bases. This CDR3 spans 15 amino acids. Germline CDR1 is LGHNA and CDR2 is YNFKEQ. J gave up 4 bases and V 4 bases, and 5 bases lay outside the gene matches. The CDR3 is CASSPLTSGGYEQYF. CDR3 bases: TGTGCCAGCAGCCCCCTAACTAGCGGGGGGTACGAGCAGTACTTC.

This clonotype was counted many times. J is TRBJ2-7 and V is TRBV7-9, with 9 bases lining up with TRBD2. J was trimmed by 2 bases and V by 5 bases; bases with no gene match: 4. This CDR3 comprises 14 residues. Germline V gene sequence: CDR1 SEHNR, CDR2 FQNEAQ (reference sequence). The CDR3 DNA follows: TGTGCCAGCAGCCCTAGCGGGGAGCCCTACGAGCAGTACTTC. Amino acids: CASSPSGEPYEQYF.

The rearrangement links TRBV20-1 to TRBJ2-7; TRBD1 might be the D (6 bases). Trimming stripped 0 bases from V and 1 base from J, with 10 bases between. The CDR3 is 14 residues long. Germline V gene lookup returns CDR1 DFQATT and CDR2 SNEGSKA (reference sequence). The CDR3 loop is CSARDYRESYEQYF. In nucleotides, the CDR3 is TGCAGTGCTAGAGATTACAGGGAGTCCTACGAGCAGTACTTC.

The chain couples TRBV5-1 to TRBJ1-5, with unresolved D. The ends were cut back, 4 bases at V and 0 bases at J, with 11 bases in the middle. CDR1 is SGHRS, CDR2 YFSETQ, per germline. The CDR3 loop spans 15 amino acids. CDR3 sequence: CASSLNPYSNQPQHF. CDR3 nucleotide sequence: TGCGCCAGCAGCCTGAACCCTTATAGCAATCAGCCCCAGCATTTT.

A few counts support this clonotype. The V and J genes are TRBV7-8 and TRBJ1-6; possible D gene TRBD1, 5 bases. The CDR3 is 17 residues long. CDR1 and CDR2 from the germline V gene are SGHVS and FQNEAQ. V was cut by 5 bases and J by 4 bases, with 18 bases left in between. Here the CDR3 DNA reads TGTGCCAGCAGCCCCTGGGGCAGAGGGGAGTATAATTCACCCCTCCACTTT. This gives the protein CASSPWGRGEYNSPLHF. The entire variable domain, with the rest obtained from reference TRBV7-8 and TRBJ1-6, is as follows: GAGVSQSPRYKVAKRGQDVALRCDPISGHVSLFWYQQALGQGPEFLTYFQNEAQLDKSGLPSDRFFAERPEGSVSTLKIQRTQQEDSAVYLCASSPWGRGEYNSPLHFGNGTRLTVT.

This clonotype was seen repeatedly, ten times or more. The chain combines TRBV7-2 with TRBJ2-7, with a tentative D call TRBD1 (5 bases). From germline, CDR1 is SGHTA and CDR2 FQGNSA. CDR3 length equals 14 residues. Trimming removed 1 base at V and 6 bases at J, with 13 bases between. In DNA form, the CDR3 reads TGTGCCAGCAGCTTAGGGGGCGGACACATCGAGCAGTACGTC. Its protein product is CASSLGGGHIEQYV.

This clonotype was recorded at least ten times. The rearrangement links TRBV7-2 to TRBJ2-1, with 9 bases that match TRBD2. V lost 5 bases, J lost 10 bases, and 18 bases stayed unmatched. The germline V gene has CDR1 SGHTA and CDR2 FQGNSA. This CDR3 contains 17 residues. The CDR3 nucleotides are TGTGCCAGCAGCCAGCCCTACTCGCGGGGGGGCCCAAGGGAGCAGTTCTTC. The encoded protein is CASSQPYSRGGPREQFF.

This clonotype appeared a few times. This rearrangement joins TRBV6-2 or TRBV6-3 to TRBJ1-5; 7 nucleotides match TRBD1. The ends lost 2 bases at V and 7 bases at J; junction bases unmatched: 5. This CDR3 contains 14 residues. The germline CDR1 and CDR2 sequences are MNHEY and SVGEGT. Here the CDR3 reads CASSYPTGLQPQHF. As DNA, the CDR3 is TGTGCCAGCAGTTACCCGACAGGGCTGCAGCCCCAGCATTTT.

This chain uses TRBV6-5 with TRBJ2-7; 7 bases agree with TRBD2. Germline trimming cut 2 bases from V and 7 bases from J; bases unmatched to any gene: 11. CDR3 length equals 15 residues. Germline V gives CDR1 MNHEY, CDR2 SVGAGI. The CDR3 spells CASSYGEGMEVEQYF. The CDR3 DNA is TGTGCCAGCAGTTACGGGGAGGGAATGGAGGTTGAGCAGTACTTC.